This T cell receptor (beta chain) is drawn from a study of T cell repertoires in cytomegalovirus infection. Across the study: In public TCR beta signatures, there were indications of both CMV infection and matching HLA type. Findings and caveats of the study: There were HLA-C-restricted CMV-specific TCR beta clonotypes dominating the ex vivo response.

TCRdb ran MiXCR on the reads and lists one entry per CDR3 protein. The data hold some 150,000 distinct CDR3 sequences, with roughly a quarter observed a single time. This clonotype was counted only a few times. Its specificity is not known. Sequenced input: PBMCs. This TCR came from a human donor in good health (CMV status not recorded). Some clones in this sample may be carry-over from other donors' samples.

The DNA for the CDR3 is TGTGCCAGCAGTCCGCCGGACAGCCCCCGACGTGATACGCAGTATTTT. It specifies CASSPPDSPRRDTQYF. The chain has TRBV12-3 or TRBV12-4 and TRBJ2-3; a weak D match, TRBD1 (6 bases). The length of the CDR3 is 16 residues. V shed 5 bases and J shed 6 bases, with 21 bases lying between them.